This is a list of T cell receptor beta chains from one sample in a study of T cell responses to AZD1222 COVID-19 vaccine. Sequencing used immunoSEQ multiplex PCR; TCRdb keeps in-frame clones, though not all of them. The sample has 150,000 to 250,000 clones, roughly nine tenths seen once; the top ten hold about 3.5%. This sample comprised peripheral blood, obtained 28 days after the second AZD1222 dose. These receptors originate from an adult who received the AZD1222 COVID-19 vaccine. The CDR3 runs from the conserved cysteine through the conserved F or W. A D gene is named only where the DNA matches it firmly. Part of the rows lack a size; the others show once, few, many or a class for expanded clones.

CDR3 DNA,CDR3 protein,clone size,V gene,D gene,J gene
TGTGCCAGTAGGTCAGGCGGGAGGACAGATACGCAGTATTTT,CASRSGGRTDTQYF,-,TRBV19,TRBD2,TRBJ2-3
TGCGCCAGCAGCCAAGTGAACAGGGTTAACTATGGCTACACCTTC,CASSQVNRVNYGYTF,-,TRBV4-1,-,TRBJ1-2
TGTGCCAGCAGCTTAGTTAACACCCAAGAGACCCAGTACTTC,CASSLVNTQETQYF,once,TRBV7-9,-,TRBJ2-5
TGTGCCAGCAGCGTAGGCGGGAGCCAATACAATGAGCAGTTCTTC,CASSVGGSQYNEQFF,-,TRBV9,TRBD2,TRBJ2-1
TGTGCCAGCAGCCGAGGGAGACTAGCGGGAATGAATGAGCAGTTCTTC,CASSRGRLAGMNEQFF,-,TRBV7-8,TRBD2,TRBJ2-1
TGTGCCAGCAGCTTAGTTGTGCGGAGCTCCTACAATGAGCAGTTCTTC,CASSLVVRSSYNEQFF,-,TRBV7-2,-,TRBJ2-1
TGTGCCAGTCGGCAGGTAGGGGGAGGCGACGAGCAGTACTTC,CASRQVGGGDEQYF,-,TRBV19,-,TRBJ2-7
TGTGCCTGGAGTAGATCGGGGGAGCAGTTCTTC,CAWSRSGEQFF,-,TRBV30,-,TRBJ2-1
TGTGCCAGCAGCCGTACCCTGGGAGGGCTGGGCTACACCTTC,CASSRTLGGLGYTF,-,TRBV3-1/TRBV3-2,-,TRBJ1-2
TGTGCCAGCAGACGGGGGGGCCCCGATACGCAGTATTTT,CASRRGGPDTQYF,-,TRBV11-2,TRBD2,TRBJ2-3
-,CASSSPWASGSRDYEQYF,-,TRBV21-1,-,TRBJ2-7
TGTGCCAGCAGCGGCCAATATAGCGGGAGCTCCTACAATGAGCAGTTCTTC,CASSGQYSGSSYNEQFF,-,TRBV9,TRBD2,TRBJ2-1
TGTGCCAGCCGACACAGGGGGATGTTGGACACTGAAGCTTTCTTT,CASRHRGMLDTEAFF,-,TRBV6-4,TRBD1,TRBJ1-1
TGTGCCAGCAGCTCATGGGGGACAGGGGATCGGGGCTACACCTTC,CASSSWGTGDRGYTF,-,TRBV11-2,TRBD1,TRBJ1-2
TGTGCCAGCAGCCTAGGGAGATCCTACGAGCAGTACTTC,CASSLGRSYEQYF,-,TRBV6-2/TRBV6-3,-,TRBJ2-7
TGTGCCAGCAGTCCCCCGGACAGGGTATATTCACCCCTCCACTTT,CASSPPDRVYSPLHF,few,TRBV28,TRBD1,TRBJ1-6
TGTGCCAGCAGCTTGCTGCCGGGACAGGGTCTGTTCTTC,CASSLLPGQGLFF,-,TRBV11-1,TRBD1,TRBJ2-1
TGCGCCAGCAGCAAAGCTAAGACTAGCGGCTCAGAGGAGCAGTACTTC,CASSKAKTSGSEEQYF,-,TRBV5-1,TRBD2,TRBJ2-7
TGTGCCAGCAGCATGGGTGGCTATGGCTACACCTTC,CASSMGGYGYTF,-,TRBV13,-,TRBJ1-2
TGTGCCAGCAGCTTGGGGGCAGCCCCTCCTAGCACAGATACGCAGTATTTT,CASSLGAAPPSTDTQYF,-,TRBV5-5,-,TRBJ2-3
TGTGCCAGCAGTGAGGGACAGTTCAGTGAGGAGACCCAGTACTTC,CASSEGQFSEETQYF,-,TRBV2,TRBD1,TRBJ2-5
TGCGCCAGCAAATTCGGGGACAGGCGGAACACTGAAGCTTTCTTT,CASKFGDRRNTEAFF,-,TRBV5-1,TRBD1,TRBJ1-1
TGTGCCAGCAGCTTGGAACTAGCGGGCTACGAGCAGTACTTC,CASSLELAGYEQYF,-,TRBV5-4,TRBD2,TRBJ2-7
TGTGCCAGCAGCCGCCGATGGCCCGATGAGCAGTTCTTC,CASSRRWPDEQFF,-,TRBV11-3,-,TRBJ2-1